This T cell receptor (beta chain) originates from a study of T cells in Graves' hyperthyroidism and ophthalmopathy. In the study overall: It was at initial diagnosis, before any treatment, that peripheral blood was collected. Study-wide findings and caveats: Expanded thyroid clonotypes (above 0.001) were mostly also found in blood.

V shed 6 bases and J 3 bases; nucleotides not matched to a gene: 5. CDR1 and CDR2 from the germline V gene are MDHEN and SYDVKM. This CDR3 has 14 residues. Amplification yielded TCR beta CDR3 regions, with RNA transcripts as the source. An initial round of RT-PCR targeting the TCR CDR3 relied on the HTBI primer set. TCRdb independently ran MiXCR on the multiplex PCR reads; one entry per CDR3 protein. The top ten hold around 17% of the sample, which has 500,000 to 650,000 distinct CDR3 sequences, about 15% seen once. Of note for this clonotype: Its antigen is undetermined.

This chain connects TRBV28 to TRBJ1-2; TRBD1 aligns across 9 bases. This clonotype originated in a woman in her late teens or twenties with Graves' ophthalmopathy. Sequencing was carried out using blood. The CDR3: CASSRDRVYYGYTF. The CDR3 nucleotides read TGTGCCAGCAGCCGGGACAGGGTGTACTATGGCTACACCTTC.